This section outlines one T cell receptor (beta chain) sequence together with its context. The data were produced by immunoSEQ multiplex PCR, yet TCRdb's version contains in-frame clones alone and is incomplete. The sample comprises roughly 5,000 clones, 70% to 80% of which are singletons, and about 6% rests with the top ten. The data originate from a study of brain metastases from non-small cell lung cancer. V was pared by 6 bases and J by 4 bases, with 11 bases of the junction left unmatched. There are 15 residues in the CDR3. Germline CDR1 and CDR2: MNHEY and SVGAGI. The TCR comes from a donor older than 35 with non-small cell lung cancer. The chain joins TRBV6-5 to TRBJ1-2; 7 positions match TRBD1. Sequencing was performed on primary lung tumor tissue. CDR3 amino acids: CASSVRQGASYGYTF. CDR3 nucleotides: TGTGCCAGCAGCGTTCGACAGGGTGCCAGCTATGGCTACACCTTC.